Shown below are 26 T cell receptor beta chains from a single sample sequenced in a study of cytomegalovirus exposure and HLA in healthy donors. The PCR employed 60 Vbeta primers together with 13 Jbeta primers. Assay used: immunoSEQ multiplex PCR; TCRdb lists only in-frame clones, some missing. The sample carries about 67,000 clones, 65% to 70% recorded once. Specimen: PBMCs. These receptor sequences come from a woman aged 30 to 39 in good health and CMV-seronegative.

As regards this clone: The junction departs from germline at one end; a sequencing error may be responsible. The same CDR3 is also encoded by other DNA sequences in this sample. The genes are TRBV11-3 and TRBJ2-3; TRBD1 matches at 8 bases. Germline CDR1 SGHNT, CDR2 YENEEA. The CDR3 is 13 amino acids. The CDR3 bases are TGTGCCAGCGGGACAGGTCGCACAGATACACAGTATTTT. Translated: CASGTGRTDTQYF. Variable domain in full (rest from reference TRBV11-3 and TRBJ2-3): EAGVVQSPRYKIIEKKQPVAFWCNPISGHNTLYWYLQNLGQGPELLIRYENEEAVDDSQLPKDRFSAERLKGVDSTLKIQPAELGDSAVYLCASGTGRTDTQYFGPGTRLTVL.

V is TRBV1 and J is TRBJ2-6; TRBD1 was called by the table and not checked on the DNA. TRBV1 is a pseudogene. The CDR3 length is 16 residues. The CDR3 nucleotides are TGCACCAGCAGTCACAGGTATCGCTCTGGGGCCAACGTCCTGACTTTC. Encoded protein: CTSSHRYRSGANVLTF.

V is TRBV5-6 and J is TRBJ2-7; 9 nucleotides match TRBD2. CDR3 length: 17 residues. CDR1 is SGHDT and CDR2 is YYEEEE in the germline V gene. V shed 1 base, J shed 4 bases, and the junction held 12 bases outside the gene matches. CDR3 DNA: TGTGCCAGCAGCTTGATCTATGTTCGCGGGGGGGCTTACGAGCAGTACTTC. Protein product: CASSLIYVRGGAYEQYF.

As to this clone: A junction end diverges from the germline sequence, so it may reflect a read error. V is TRBV6-1 and J is TRBJ1-5; 9 nucleotides agree with TRBD1. The CDR3 consists of 15 residues. In germline, CDR1 is MNHNS, CDR2 SASEGT. Here the CDR3 reads CASSGPGQGNQPQRF. The CDR3 DNA reads TGTGCCAGCAGTGGACCGGGACAGGGTAATCAGCCCCAGCGTTTT.

The chain carries TRBV7-9 and TRBJ2-7, with 9 bases matching TRBD2. J lost 4 bases, V lost 5 bases, and 6 bases had no gene match. Germline V lookup: CDR1 SEHNR, CDR2 FQNEAQ (reference sequence). CDR3 size: 14 residues. CDR3: CASSAVLAGYEQYF. In nucleotides, the CDR3 is TGTGCCAGCAGCGCTGTACTAGCGGGTTACGAGCAGTACTTC.

The chain couples TRBV28 to TRBJ1-4; possibly TRBD1 for D (6 bases). The ends were cut back, 3 bases at V and 4 bases at J, with 12 bases in the middle. The germline CDR1 and CDR2 sequences are MDHEN and SYDVKM. The CDR3 loop spans 15 amino acids. For the CDR3, the DNA is TGTGCCAGCAGTTTGGGAGGGGGGCATAATGAAAAACTGTTTTTT. This encodes CASSLGGGHNEKLFF.

The chain links TRBV11-2 to TRBJ2-3, with a possible D match to TRBD2 (6 bases). V was shortened by 1 base and J by 4 bases, with 12 bases between the two germline ends. Germline CDR1 reads SGHAT; CDR2 reads FQNNGV. The CDR3 extends over 15 amino acids. The CDR3 bases are TGTGCCAGCAGCTTAGGGGGGGTGGGGGCAGATACGCAGTATTTT. This codes for CASSLGGVGADTQYF.

This chain uses TRBV5-1 with TRBJ1-2, with 10 bases lining up with TRBD1. V gave up 4 bases and J gave up 5 bases; unmatched junction bases: 8. Germline values: CDR1 SGHRS, CDR2 YFSETQ. This CDR3 region has 15 residues. CDR3 sequence: CASSDGTGVDYGYTF. The DNA for the CDR3 is TGCGCCAGCAGCGACGGGACAGGGGTAGATTATGGCTACACCTTC.

The chain uses TRBV7-2 and TRBJ2-2; D is perhaps TRBD2 (5 bases). This CDR3 has 14 residues. Per germline, CDR1 SGHTA and CDR2 FQGNSA. V lost 3 bases to trimming and J lost 7 bases, with 12 bases between them. The CDR3 DNA reads as TGTGCCAGCAGCTTTTCACTAGAAGGCGGGGAGCTGTTTTTT. Protein sequence: CASSFSLEGGELFF. Based on the CDR3 plus reference TRBV7-2 and TRBJ2-2, the full variable domain is GAGVSQSPSNKVTEKGKDVELRCDPISGHTALYWYRQSLGQGLEFLIYFQGNSAPDKSGLPSDRFSAERTGGSVSTLTIQRTQQEDSAVYLCASSFSLEGGELFFGEGSRLTVL.

The chain recombines TRBV5-4 with TRBJ1-2; 8 nucleotides align to TRBD1. The junction had 9 bases not matched to a gene; V was cut back by 2 bases and J by 0 bases. The CDR3 runs to 17 residues. Germline CDR1 is SGHNT and CDR2 is YYREEE (reference sequence). CDR3 sequence reads: CASSFSWDRTSNYGYTF. CDR3 DNA: TGTGCCAGCAGCTTCTCCTGGGACAGGACCTCTAACTATGGCTACACCTTC.

The CDR3 DNA reads TGCGCCAGCAGCTTCGATGGACAGGTCGGGCTGGAGACCCAGTACTTC. It codes for CASSFDGQVGLETQYF. V and J are TRBV5-1 and TRBJ2-5; 7 bases fit TRBD1. V was pared by 2 bases and J by 5 bases, with 12 bases of the junction left unmatched. This CDR3 is 16 amino acids long. Germline CDR1 is SGHRS and CDR2 is YFSETQ.

V gene TRBV9 combines with J gene TRBJ2-1; 11 bases agree with TRBD2. V shed 4 bases and J 13 bases; nucleotides not matched to a gene: 7. Germline-derived CDR1 and CDR2 are SGDLS and YYNGEE. The CDR3 has 13 amino acids. The CDR3 DNA sequence: TGTGCCAGCAGCCACCTAGCGGGGGGACCTCAGTTCTTC. Its translation is CASSHLAGGPQFF.

The J gene is TRBJ2-3, the V gene TRBV5-1; D is perhaps TRBD2 (5 bases). Trimming cost V 2 bases and J 2 bases, with 9 bases left between them. The CDR3 has 14 residues. The germline gives CDR1 SGHRS, CDR2 YFSETQ. The CDR3 nucleotides read TGCGCCAGCAGCTTACGACTACTCACAGATACGCAGTATTTT. Protein product: CASSLRLLTDTQYF.

Comment on this clone: Different DNA sequences within this sample yield the same CDR3. The chain joins TRBV15 to TRBJ1-3; perhaps TRBD1 as D (6 bases). Germline V lookup: CDR1 LNHNV, CDR2 YYDKDF (reference sequence). V was cut by 0 bases and J by 3 bases, with 12 bases left in between. This CDR3 is built from 16 residues. Written as DNA, the CDR3 is TGTGCCACCAGCAGAGAGGGGGCAGGAATTGGAAACACCATATATTTT. Amino acids: CATSREGAGIGNTIYF.

The chain has TRBV9 and TRBJ2-7, with D possibly matching TRBD2 (7 bases). Germline CDR1 reads SGDLS; CDR2 reads YYNGEE. This CDR3 spans 14 amino acids. Trimming took off 3 bases at V and 7 bases at J, with 17 bases between the two ends. CDR3 DNA sequence: TGTGCCAGCAGCGCGGGGGGCTGGTCTCTGGAGCAGTACTTC. It codes for CASSAGGWSLEQYF.

This chain joins TRBV2 and TRBJ1-6; TRBD1 is a possible D gene (5 bases). Trimming shortened V by 2 bases and J by 5 bases, and 10 bases separated the two germline ends. The CDR3 contains 15 residues. Germline V lookup: CDR1 SNHLY, CDR2 FYNNEI. The CDR3 protein is CASSELDSDNSPLHF. The DNA for the CDR3 is TGTGCCAGCAGTGAATTAGACAGCGATAATTCACCCCTCCACTTT.

The rearrangement links TRBV11-2 to TRBJ1-4; the D gene is possibly TRBD1 (5 bases). V was pared by 5 bases and J by 2 bases, with 15 bases between. Germline V CDR1 and CDR2: SGHAT, FQNNGV. This CDR3 region has 16 residues. The CDR3 loop reads CASSDSGGPTNEKLFF. In DNA form, the CDR3 reads TGTGCCAGCAGCGATAGCGGGGGACCCACTAATGAAAAACTGTTTTTT.

V is TRBV19 and J is TRBJ1-2, with 11 nucleotides matching TRBD1. V was clipped by 8 bases and J by 5 bases; unmatched bases: 4. The CDR3 extends over 13 amino acids. The germline CDR1 and CDR2 sequences are LNHDA and SQIVND (reference sequence). The CDR3 is CASGQGAGYGYTF. In nucleotides, the CDR3 is TGTGCCAGTGGACAGGGGGCGGGTTATGGCTACACCTTC. The full variable domain, rest sourced from reference TRBV19 and TRBJ1-2, is DGGITQSPKYLFRKEGQNVTLSCEQNLNHDAMYWYRQDPGQGLRLIYYSQIVNDFQKGDIAEGYSVSREKKESFPLTVTSAQKNPTAFYLCASGQGAGYGYTFGSGTRLTVV.

The chain combines TRBV5-1 with TRBJ2-7; perhaps TRBD1 as D (6 bases). Trimming took off 5 bases at V and 5 bases at J, with 17 bases between the two ends. Germline V gene sequence: CDR1 SGHRS, CDR2 YFSETQ. The CDR3 sequence is 14 residues long. CDR3 amino acids: CASSNAGTYNEQYF. The DNA for the CDR3 is TGCGCCAGCAGTAACGCCGGGACATACAACGAGCAGTACTTC.

This chain connects TRBV10-3 to TRBJ2-5, with 8 bases fitting TRBD1. Germline V gives CDR1 ENHRY, CDR2 SYGVKD. This CDR3 contains 14 residues. V lost 4 bases to trimming and J lost 3 bases; unmatched junction nucleotides: 4. The CDR3 loop reads CAISGKTGEETQYF. In nucleotides, the CDR3 is TGTGCCATCAGTGGGAAGACAGGGGAAGAGACCCAGTACTTC.

The gene calls are TRBV5-8 and TRBJ2-3; D might be TRBD2 (6 bases). Germline V CDR1 and CDR2: SGHTS, YDEGEE. The CDR3 consists of 14 residues. V was clipped by 4 bases and J by 6 bases, with 15 bases between them. The CDR3 reads CASSAALAPDTQYF. The CDR3 region has the DNA TGTGCCAGCAGCGCCGCCCTAGCGCCGGATACGCAGTATTTT. The full variable domain, completed using reference TRBV5-8 and TRBJ2-3, is EAGVTQSPTHLIKTRGQQATLRCSPISGHTSVYWYQQALGLGLQFLLWYDEGEERNRGNFPPRFSGRQFPNYSSELNVNALELEDSALYLCASSAALAPDTQYFGPGTRLTVL.

The sample holds one count of this clone. The chain carries TRBV2 and TRBJ2-2; D uncertain. Germline values: CDR1 SNHLY, CDR2 FYNNEI. This CDR3 comprises 13 residues. Trimming removed 3 bases from V and 3 bases from J, with 5 bases in between. This CDR3 is CASSDYHTGELFF. DNA for the CDR3: TGTGCCAGCAGTGACTATCACACCGGGGAGCTGTTTTTT.

CDR3 sequence (DNA): TGTGCCAGCTCAAGGGCCCGGGGTGAAAAACTGTTTTTT. This codes for CASSRARGEKLFF. V gene TRBV18 combines with J gene TRBJ1-4; D uncertain. Per the germline V gene, CDR1 is KGHSH and CDR2 is LQKENI. The CDR3 consists of 13 residues. Trimming cost V 5 bases and J 7 bases, with 11 bases left between them.

V and J are TRBV6-1 and TRBJ1-4; D possibly corresponds to TRBD1 (5 bases). Germline V gene data show CDR1 as MNHNS and CDR2 as SASEGT. The CDR3 contains 14 residues. Trimming stripped 6 bases from V and 8 bases from J, with 16 bases between. The CDR3 DNA follows: TGTGCCAGCAGGGAGACCGGGACTGGAGAAAAACTGTTTTTT. This codes for CASRETGTGEKLFF.

The J gene is TRBJ1-3, the V gene TRBV28; no firm D call. Germline V gene sequence: CDR1 MDHEN, CDR2 SYDVKM. Trimming stripped 3 bases from V and 3 bases from J, with 12 bases between. The length of the CDR3 is 15 residues. The CDR3 loop reads CASSFVPTGGNTIYF. CDR3 bases: TGTGCCAGCAGTTTTGTTCCCACGGGTGGAAACACCATATATTTT.

For this clone: Germline is not matched at one junction end, which may reflect a read error. V and J are TRBV7-2 and TRBJ2-7; TRBD1 might be the D (6 bases). The CDR3 length is 15 residues. Germline V CDR1 and CDR2: SGHTA, FQGNSA. CDR3 sequence reads: CASSLGGGEAYEQHF. CDR3 bases: TGTGCCAGCAGCTTAGGTGGGGGCGAAGCCTACGAGCAGCACTTC.